These 25 T cell receptor beta chains came from one sample sequenced in a study of T cell changes during pregnancy in multiple sclerosis. The data were produced by immunoSEQ multiplex PCR, yet TCRdb's version contains in-frame clones alone and is incomplete. In the table there are tens of thousands of clones, about nine tenths of which are singletons. The sequencing used CD4+ T cells from peripheral blood mononuclear cells, collected in the third trimester of pregnancy. These receptors were taken from a female donor with multiple sclerosis, enrolled in a pregnancy study.

The chain combines TRBV5-4 with TRBJ2-7; 7 nucleotides line up with TRBD2. Looked up from germline, CDR1 is SGHNT and CDR2 is YYREEE (reference sequence). V lost 4 bases and J lost 6; bases outside the gene matches: 13. The CDR3 is made up of 15 amino acids. The CDR3 DNA is TGTGCCAGCAGCGGGGGGGACTACCGCCCTTCCGAGCAGTACTTC. As protein: CASSGGDYRPSEQYF.

V is TRBV28 and J is TRBJ2-1; the match to TRBD2 covers 7 bases. V was pared by 3 bases and J by 5 bases, with 13 bases of the junction left unmatched. CDR3 length: 17 residues. In germline, CDR1 is MDHEN, CDR2 SYDVKM. The chain's CDR3 is CASSFHLEGGPNNEQFF. The CDR3 DNA reads TGTGCCAGCAGTTTCCACCTTGAGGGAGGGCCAAACAATGAGCAGTTCTTC.

A remark on this clone: The same CDR3 can be traced to other DNA sequences in this sample. V gene TRBV4-2 combines with J gene TRBJ2-3; TRBD2 matches 9 bases. This CDR3 has 16 residues. Germline V gene lookup returns CDR1 LGHNA and CDR2 YNFKEQ. V lost 6 bases, J lost 4 bases, and 11 bases stayed unmatched. The chain's CDR3 is CASSQLSGRGADTQYF. CDR3 sequence (DNA): TGTGCCAGCAGTCAGCTTAGCGGGAGAGGGGCAGATACGCAGTATTTT.

The sample holds one count of this clone. This chain connects TRBV6-6 to TRBJ2-1; 8 nucleotides line up with TRBD2. V trimming: 8 bases; J trimming: 7 bases; junction bases outside the gene matches: 10. CDR3 length: 14 amino acids. Germline V lookup: CDR1 MNHNY, CDR2 SVGAGI (reference sequence). The CDR3, as DNA: TGTGCCAGCTGGAAAGCGGGAGCTAATAATGAGCAGTTCTTC. Amino acids: CASWKAGANNEQFF.

The chain uses TRBV19 and TRBJ1-5; possible D gene TRBD1, 6 bases. Germline lookup yields CDR1 LNHDA and CDR2 SQIVND (reference sequence). The CDR3 contains 18 residues. Trimming pared 3 bases from V and 0 bases from J, leaving 18 bases between. The CDR3: CASSMTGQTGYSNQPQHF. The CDR3 DNA reads as TGTGCCAGTAGTATGACAGGTCAGACCGGTTATAGCAATCAGCCCCAGCATTTT. The complete variable domain, with remaining parts taken from reference TRBV19 and TRBJ1-5, reads DGGITQSPKYLFRKEGQNVTLSCEQNLNHDAMYWYRQDPGQGLRLIYYSQIVNDFQKGDIAEGYSVSREKKESFPLTVTSAQKNPTAFYLCASSMTGQTGYSNQPQHFGDGTRLSIL.

The chain recombines TRBV7-9 with TRBJ1-4; 8 bases agree with TRBD1. The CDR3 runs to 15 residues. Germline assignment: CDR1 SEHNR and CDR2 FQNEAQ (reference sequence). After removal of 1 base from V and 7 bases from J, the junction contained 5 bases not matched to a gene. The CDR3 here is CASSLDQGAFEKLFF. Here the CDR3 DNA reads TGTGCCAGCAGCTTAGACCAGGGGGCTTTTGAAAAACTGTTTTTT. Based on the CDR3 plus reference TRBV7-9 and TRBJ1-4, the full variable domain is DTGVSQNPRHKITKRGQNVTFRCDPISEHNRLYWYRQTLGQGPEFLTYFQNEAQLEKSRLLSDRFSAERPKGSFSTLEIQRTEQGDSAMYLCASSLDQGAFEKLFFGSGTQLSVL.

The chain recombines TRBV5-5 with TRBJ1-1; D gene unclear. Trimming took 0 bases from V and 4 from J, leaving 10 bases between them. Germline lookup yields CDR1 SGHKS and CDR2 YYEKEE (reference sequence). The CDR3 is 14 amino acids. The CDR3 DNA reads as TGTGCCAGCAGCTTGGTAGCGATGGTCACTGAAGCTTTCTTT. The encoded protein is CASSLVAMVTEAFF.

The chain couples TRBV7-8 to TRBJ1-2, with D tentatively TRBD1 (6 bases). The CDR3 sequence is 13 residues long. V was shortened by 9 bases and J by 3 bases, with 14 bases between the two germline ends. CDR1 is SGHVS and CDR2 is FQNEAQ in the germline V gene. The DNA of the CDR3 is TGTGCCAGGAGGGGGTTGGTTGACTATGGCTACACCTTC. It translates to CARRGLVDYGYTF. The full variable domain, rest sourced from reference TRBV7-8 and TRBJ1-2, is GAGVSQSPRYKVAKRGQDVALRCDPISGHVSLFWYQQALGQGPEFLTYFQNEAQLDKSGLPSDRFFAERPEGSVSTLKIQRTQQEDSAVYLCARRGLVDYGYTFGSGTRLTVV.

The genes are TRBV28 and TRBJ1-3, with TRBD1 as a possible D gene (5 bases). Trimming took off 5 bases at V and 0 bases at J, with 14 bases between the two ends. Germline values: CDR1 MDHEN, CDR2 SYDVKM. CDR3 length: 16 residues. CDR3 coding DNA: TGTGCCAGCAGTCCGTTTACAGGACGCTCTGGAAACACCATATATTTT. As protein: CASSPFTGRSGNTIYF.

This clone was seen a few times. The chain recombines TRBV27 with TRBJ2-2; TRBD1 agrees at 10 bases. V lost 4 bases, J lost 6 bases, and 8 bases stayed unmatched. The CDR3 has 16 amino acids. Germline V gene sequence: CDR1 MNHEY, CDR2 SMNVEV (reference sequence). CDR3 region: CASSSGRDRGSGELFF. CDR3 in DNA: TGTGCCAGCAGTTCCGGGAGGGACAGGGGATCCGGGGAGCTGTTTTTT.

V usage is TRBV7-6 and J usage is TRBJ1-3; tentatively, D is TRBD1 (5 bases). The CDR3 is 16 residues long. Germline V lookup: CDR1 SGHVS, CDR2 FNYEAQ. With 3 bases removed from V and 2 bases from J, the gap between germline ends came to 14 bases. The CDR3: CASSLAPGGAGNTIYF. CDR3 coding DNA: TGTGCCAGCAGCTTGGCCCCGGGGGGGGCTGGAAACACCATATATTTT.

This sequence joins TRBV18 and TRBJ2-7; 7 positions match TRBD1. CDR3 length: 14 amino acids. From germline, CDR1 is KGHSH and CDR2 LQKENI. After removal of 2 bases from V and 3 bases from J, the junction contained 4 bases not matched to a gene. The CDR3 DNA sequence: TGTGCCAGCTCACCATGGGACAGCCTCTACGAGCAGTACTTC. This codes for CASSPWDSLYEQYF.

The V and J genes are TRBV5-1 and TRBJ1-1, with unresolved D. CDR3 size: 14 residues. Trimming left V 0 bases short and J 4 bases short, with 10 bases between. Germline lookup yields CDR1 SGHRS and CDR2 YFSETQ. As DNA, the CDR3 is TGCGCCAGCAGCTTGGCACGAGGTCGCACTGAAGCTTTCTTT. Protein sequence: CASSLARGRTEAFF.

V gene TRBV14 combines with J gene TRBJ2-2; 7 positions agree with TRBD2. Germline values: CDR1 SGHDN, CDR2 FVKESK. The CDR3 is made up of 18 amino acids. V trimming: 0 bases; J trimming: 3 bases; junction bases outside the gene matches: 10. The CDR3 region has the DNA TGTGCCAGCAGCCAAGATAGTGTTAGCGGGTGGTACACCGGGGAGCTGTTTTTT. Translated, it gives CASSQDSVSGWYTGELFF. Supplemented by reference TRBV14 and TRBJ2-2, the full variable domain reads EAGVTQFPSHSVIEKGQTVTLRCDPISGHDNLYWYRRVMGKEIKFLLHFVKESKQDESGMPNNRFLAERTGGTYSTLKVQPAELEDSGVYFCASSQDSVSGWYTGELFFGEGSRLTVL.

The V gene is TRBV6-5, the J gene TRBJ1-1; 9 bases agree with TRBD1. The CDR3 runs 15 residues. Germline V gene data show CDR1 as MNHEY and CDR2 as SVGAGI. With V trimmed by 4 bases and J by 2 bases, 5 bases remained unmatched. The CDR3 sequence is CASSLQGARNTEAFF. CDR3 coding DNA: TGTGCCAGCAGTTTACAGGGGGCGCGCAACACTGAAGCTTTCTTT.

This clone was observed a few times. The V and J genes are TRBV5-8 and TRBJ2-3, with 12 positions matching TRBD1. V shed 0 bases, J shed 8 bases, and the junction held 4 bases outside the gene matches. The CDR3 length is 15 residues. Germline-derived CDR1 and CDR2 are SGHTS and YDEGEE. This chain's CDR3 is CASSLAGTGGGTQYF. CDR3 in DNA: TGTGCCAGCAGCTTGGCCGGGACAGGGGGCGGTACGCAGTATTTT.

The V call is TRBV27, the J call TRBJ2-1; 10 bases align to TRBD1. The CDR3 loop spans 17 amino acids. V lost 4 bases and J lost 0; bases outside the gene matches: 6. Germline V gene lookup returns CDR1 MNHEY and CDR2 SMNVEV (reference sequence). CDR3 coding DNA: TGTGCCAGCAGTTCCGGACAGGGGGGGGGCTCCTACAATGAGCAGTTCTTC. Translating gives CASSSGQGGGSYNEQFF.

In DNA, the CDR3 is TGTGCCAGCAGCTTAGACTTGTCGGCGCAGTATTTT. Translated, it gives CASSLDLSAQYF. V usage is TRBV7-2 and J usage is TRBJ2-3; no reliable D call. CDR3 length: 12 residues. The germline V gene has CDR1 SGHTA and CDR2 FQGNSA. With 1 base removed from V and 10 bases from J, the gap between germline ends came to 9 bases.

The chain uses TRBV18 and TRBJ1-1, with 8 bases aligning to TRBD1. From germline, CDR1 is KGHSH and CDR2 LQKENI. The trim removed 3 bases at V and 4 bases at J, leaving 4 bases unmatched. This CDR3 comprises 14 residues. The CDR3 spells CASSPTDRVTEAFF. CDR3 nucleotides: TGTGCCAGCTCACCGACGGACAGGGTCACTGAAGCTTTCTTT.

The chain recombines TRBV29-1 with TRBJ2-2; 9 bases fit TRBD1. The CDR3 totals 14 residues. Germline-derived CDR1 and CDR2 are SQVTM and ANQGSEA. The ends lost 3 bases at V and 4 bases at J; junction bases unmatched: 3. CDR3 bases: TGCAGCGTTGACACGGACAGGGGCACCGGGGAGCTGTTTTTT. Translating gives CSVDTDRGTGELFF.

The chain uses TRBV6-5 and TRBJ2-7; the D is unclear. CDR3 length equals 12 residues. V lost 7 bases and J 5 bases, leaving 12 bases between the germline ends. Looked up from germline, CDR1 is MNHEY and CDR2 is SVGAGI. The CDR3 is CASKTLGDEQYF. CDR3 bases: TGTGCCAGCAAAACTCTAGGCGACGAGCAGTACTTC.

The chain combines TRBV5-6 with TRBJ2-5, with a weak D call TRBD2 (5 bases). From germline, CDR1 is SGHDT and CDR2 YYEEEE. Trimming took off 0 bases at V and 1 base at J, with 10 bases between the two ends. This CDR3 region has 15 residues. The CDR3 protein is CASSLGGIGQETQYF. CDR3 bases: TGTGCCAGCAGCTTGGGAGGGATAGGCCAAGAGACCCAGTACTTC. Drawing the rest from reference TRBV5-6 and TRBJ2-5, the complete variable domain is DAGVTQSPTHLIKTRGQQVTLRCSPKSGHDTVSWYQQALGQGPQFIFQYYEEEERQRGNFPDRFSGHQFPNYSSELNVNALLLGDSALYLCASSLGGIGQETQYFGPGTRLLVL.

The CDR3 DNA sequence: TGTGCCAGCAGCCCGCGGACAGGGGACTACGAGCAGTACTTC. Its translation is CASSPRTGDYEQYF. The chain couples TRBV7-9 to TRBJ2-7; 9 bases fit TRBD1. Per germline, CDR1 SEHNR and CDR2 FQNEAQ (reference sequence). The CDR3 has 14 amino acids. V shed 5 bases and J 3 bases; nucleotides not matched to a gene: 5. Drawing the rest from reference TRBV7-9 and TRBJ2-7, the complete variable domain is DTGVSQNPRHKITKRGQNVTFRCDPISEHNRLYWYRQTLGQGPEFLTYFQNEAQLEKSRLLSDRFSAERPKGSFSTLEIQRTEQGDSAMYLCASSPRTGDYEQYFGPGTRLTVT.

The gene calls are TRBV7-9 and TRBJ2-2, with 7 nucleotides matching TRBD1. Germline V CDR1 and CDR2: SEHNR, FQNEAQ (reference sequence). The CDR3 extends over 17 amino acids. V lost 5 bases, J lost 0 bases, and 9 bases stayed unmatched. The CDR3 DNA is TGTGCCAGCAGCCCTCGACCGACAGGGCCGAACACCGGGGAGCTGTTTTTT. It encodes CASSPRPTGPNTGELFF.

The rearrangement joins TRBV5-1 to TRBJ2-5; maybe TRBD1 (5 bases). The germline V gene encodes CDR1 SGHRS and CDR2 YFSETQ. Trimming removed 0 bases at V and 2 bases at J, with 11 bases between. The CDR3 has 15 amino acids. The CDR3 loop reads CASSLDGRAQETQYF. The CDR3 nucleotides are TGCGCCAGCAGCTTGGACGGCAGGGCGCAAGAGACCCAGTACTTC.